A single sample gave rise to the 26 T cell receptor beta chains below, sequenced in a study of shared clonotypes between healthy human individuals. Profiling relied on immunoSEQ multiplex PCR, and the TCRdb table lists in-frame clones only, not all of them. The sample lists tens of thousands of clones, over 55% seen once, with about 51% in the top ten. Sequenced: memory CD8+ T cells sorted from blood. Subset in this sample: CD45RO+ cells pooled with CCR7-negative TemRA cells. Receptors originate from a man in his thirties or forties in good health.

This clone occurred many times. The gene calls are TRBV9 and TRBJ2-7; 7 bases map to TRBD1. Germline trimming cut 4 bases from V and 7 bases from J; bases unmatched to any gene: 14. This CDR3 comprises 15 residues. Germline V gene lookup returns CDR1 SGDLS and CDR2 YYNGEE. CDR3 region: CASSSGGTGLGEQYF. For the CDR3, the DNA is TGTGCCAGCAGCTCAGGGGGAACAGGACTGGGGGAGCAGTACTTC. Combining the CDR3 with reference TRBV9 and TRBJ2-7 gives the whole variable domain DSGVTQTPKHLITATGQRVTLRCSPRSGDLSVYWYQQSLDQGLQFLIQYYNGEERAKGNILERFSAQQFPDLHSELNLSSLELGDSALYFCASSSGGTGLGEQYFGPGTRLTVT.

This clone was seen only a few times. The V and J genes are TRBV6-4 and TRBJ2-1, with D tentatively TRBD2 (6 bases). CDR3 size: 16 residues. Per germline, CDR1 MRHNA and CDR2 SNTAGT. The ends were cut back, 3 bases at V and 0 bases at J, with 12 bases in the middle. In DNA, the CDR3 is TGTGCCAGCAGTGAAGTTAATAGCGGCTCCTACAATGAGCAGTTCTTC. Protein product: CASSEVNSGSYNEQFF.

The rearrangement joins TRBV10-2 to TRBJ2-7; TRBD2 matches 10 bases. The CDR3 runs 15 residues. The V gene's germline CDR1 is WSHSY and CDR2 SAAADI. J lost 4 bases, V lost 7 bases, and 10 bases had no gene match. CDR3 coding DNA: TGCGCCAGCACCTTCCTAGCGGGAGCTTCTTACGAGCAGTACTTC. It encodes CASTFLAGASYEQYF.

The rearrangement uses TRBV7-9 and TRBJ1-6; TRBD1 might be the D (6 bases). The CDR3 is 15 amino acids. Deletions cut 5 bases from V and 6 bases from J, with 14 bases between. Germline CDR1 SEHNR, CDR2 FQNEAQ (reference sequence). The CDR3 DNA reads TGTGCCAGCAGCCAGGTTGTGGGGGCTAATTCACCCCTCCACTTT. It is translated as CASSQVVGANSPLHF.

The CDR3 spells CASSLGSGDGYTF. DNA for the CDR3: TGTGCCAGCAGCTTAGGGTCAGGGGATGGCTACACCTTC. The chain carries TRBV7-9 and TRBJ1-2; D may be TRBD1 (6 bases). This CDR3 is built from 13 residues. Trimming removed 1 base at V and 6 bases at J, with 9 bases between. The germline V gene encodes CDR1 SEHNR and CDR2 FQNEAQ (reference sequence).

The V gene is TRBV29-1, the J gene TRBJ2-1, with TRBD2 matching 12 bases. In germline, CDR1 is SQVTM, CDR2 ANQGSEA. The CDR3 length is 16 residues. Trimming took 4 bases from V and 1 from J; bases not matched to a gene: 5. The CDR3 is CSVGGTSGLSYNEQFF. CDR3 nucleotide sequence: TGCAGCGTTGGTGGGACTAGCGGGCTGTCCTACAATGAGCAGTTCTTC.

The gene calls are TRBV25-1 and TRBJ2-3; TRBD2 matches at 7 bases. With V trimmed by 7 bases and J by 0 bases, 7 bases remained unmatched. The CDR3 is made up of 15 amino acids. CDR1 MGHDK and CDR2 SYGVNS come from the germline V gene. CDR3: CASILGTNSTDTQYF. The CDR3 bases are TGTGCCAGCATCCTCGGGACTAACAGCACAGATACGCAGTATTTT.

The chain links TRBV30 to TRBJ1-1; D is undetermined. CDR3 size: 12 residues. Between the trimmed V and J ends, which lost 0 bases and 4 bases, there was a span of 6 bases. CDR1 and CDR2 from the germline V gene are GTSNPN and SVGIG (reference sequence). This CDR3 is CAWSVSITEAFF. The CDR3 DNA sequence: TGTGCCTGGAGTGTAAGTATCACTGAAGCTTTCTTT. The variable domain in full, with the rest retrieved from reference TRBV30 and TRBJ1-1, is SQTIHQWPATLVQPVGSPLSLECTVEGTSNPNLYWYRQAAGRGLQLLFYSVGIGQISSEVPQNLSASRPQDRQFILSSKKLLLSDSGFYLCAWSVSITEAFFGQGTRLTVV.

The chain employs TRBV7-8 and TRBJ1-1; 11 bases agree with TRBD1. The CDR3 covers 20 residues. After removal of 0 bases from V and 1 base from J, the junction contained 13 bases not matched to a gene. Germline assignment: CDR1 SGHVS and CDR2 FQNEAQ. CDR3 DNA sequence: TGTGCCAGCAGCTTAGCGCTCGTAGGACAGGGGGCGCAAAGGAACACTGAAGCTTTCTTT. Amino acid sequence: CASSLALVGQGAQRNTEAFF.

This clone was observed many times. The gene calls are TRBV6-5 and TRBJ1-5; D unclear. The CDR3 runs to 13 residues. The germline V gene has CDR1 MNHEY and CDR2 SVGAGI. V was cut by 2 bases and J by 4 bases, with 6 bases left in between. The DNA of the CDR3 is TGTGCCAGCAGTTACGCGGCGAATCAGCCCCAGCATTTT. It yields the protein CASSYAANQPQHF.

The genes are TRBV4-3 and TRBJ2-2; no definite D call. Germline assignment: CDR1 LGHNA and CDR2 YSLEER. The CDR3 has 14 amino acids. The V gene lost 1 base and the J gene lost 1 base, with 4 bases spanning the gap. CDR3 coding DNA: TGCGCCAGCAGCCAAGGCCAGAACACCGGGGAGCTGTTTTTT. Protein sequence: CASSQGQNTGELFF.

This clone was seen ten or more times. This rearrangement joins TRBV14 to TRBJ2-1, with D uncertain. Germline CDR1 SGHDN, CDR2 FVKESK. V was shortened by 1 base and J by 2 bases, with 12 bases between the two germline ends. The CDR3 is made up of 16 amino acids. The CDR3 nucleotides are TGTGCCAGCAGCCAAGGAATGGCCACCACCTACAATGAGCAGTTCTTC. Its protein product is CASSQGMATTYNEQFF.

The chain has TRBV6-5 and TRBJ2-5; D gene unclear. The germline V gene has CDR1 MNHEY and CDR2 SVGAGI. This CDR3 has 15 amino acids. Trimming left V 2 bases short and J 5 bases short, with 15 bases between. CDR3 sequence reads: CASSYRLFVDETQYF. The CDR3 coding sequence is TGTGCCAGCAGTTACCGATTATTCGTGGACGAGACCCAGTACTTC.

The V call is TRBV5-4, the J call TRBJ1-5; no firm D call. V was trimmed by 2 bases and J by 0 bases, leaving 9 bases between them. Germline lookup yields CDR1 SGHNT and CDR2 YYREEE (reference sequence). The CDR3 spans 15 residues. The CDR3 DNA reads as TGTGCCAGCAGCTTATCGACCGATAGCAATCAGCCCCAGCATTTT. Protein: CASSLSTDSNQPQHF. The entire variable domain, with the rest obtained from reference TRBV5-4 and TRBJ1-5, is as follows: ETGVTQSPTHLIKTRGQQVTLRCSSQSGHNTVSWYQQALGQGPQFIFQYYREEENGRGNFPPRFSGLQFPNYSSELNVNALELDDSALYLCASSLSTDSNQPQHFGDGTRLSIL.

In regard to this clone: A far larger clone is off by one base, so a read error is likely. Different DNA sequences within this sample yield the same CDR3. This chain uses TRBV6-1 with TRBJ1-5, with D hard to call. CDR1 and CDR2 from the germline V gene are MNHNS and SASEGT. This CDR3 has 16 amino acids. V dropped 3 bases and J dropped 0 bases, with 12 bases sitting between them. The CDR3 DNA is TGTGCCAGCAGTGAGTCGCCCGGGAATAGCAATCAGCCCCAGCATTTT. It translates to CASSESPGNSNQPQHF.

This clone was recorded at least ten times. V is TRBV7-9 and J is TRBJ1-4; D possibly corresponds to TRBD1 (5 bases). Trimming left V 6 bases short and J 7 bases short, with 15 bases between. The CDR3 covers 14 residues. Per the germline V gene, CDR1 is SEHNR and CDR2 is FQNEAQ (reference sequence). The CDR3 here is CASRDSGIGEKLFF. CDR3 coding DNA: TGTGCCAGCAGGGATTCAGGGATCGGTGAAAAACTGTTTTTT. The full variable domain, rest sourced from reference TRBV7-9 and TRBJ1-4, is DTGVSQNPRHKITKRGQNVTFRCDPISEHNRLYWYRQTLGQGPEFLTYFQNEAQLEKSRLLSDRFSAERPKGSFSTLEIQRTEQGDSAMYLCASRDSGIGEKLFFGSGTQLSVL.

This clone was seen a single time. V is TRBV27 and J is TRBJ2-1; 13 bases fit TRBD2. J lost 8 bases, V lost 2 bases, and 3 bases had no gene match. Looked up from germline, CDR1 is MNHEY and CDR2 is SMNVEV (reference sequence). This CDR3 has 15 amino acids. The DNA of the CDR3 is TGTGCCAGCAGTTTAACTAGCGGGAGGGCCGATGAGCAGTTCTTC. Residues: CASSLTSGRADEQFF.

This clone was recorded many times. V gene TRBV6-4 combines with J gene TRBJ2-1, with D perhaps matching TRBD1 (6 bases). V gave up 0 bases and J gave up 7 bases, with 16 bases separating them. The CDR3 is 16 amino acids. CDR1 is MRHNA and CDR2 is SNTAGT in the germline V gene. CDR3 protein: CASSDSRLGDRNEQFF. CDR3 nucleotides: TGTGCCAGCAGTGACTCCAGGCTAGGCGACAGGAATGAGCAGTTCTTC.

The table lists this clone with a few counts. The V call is TRBV10-2, the J call TRBJ1-4, with D possibly TRBD1 on 5 matching bases. V shed 3 bases and J shed 11 bases, with 13 bases lying between them. Germline V lookup: CDR1 WSHSY, CDR2 SAAADI. This CDR3 comprises 13 residues. CDR3 nucleotides: TGCGCCAGCAGTGAAGGGACCGTCGACAAACTGTTTTTT. It translates to CASSEGTVDKLFF.

This chain uses TRBV6-1 with TRBJ2-2, with a possible D match to TRBD1 (6 bases). CDR3 length: 13 amino acids. The V end was cut by 6 bases, the J end by 6 bases, with 11 bases between. From germline, CDR1 is MNHNS and CDR2 SASEGT. This CDR3 reads CASSQGSSGELFF. In DNA, the CDR3 is TGTGCCAGCAGCCAGGGGTCGTCCGGGGAGCTGTTTTTT.

The chain carries TRBV27 and TRBJ2-7; D call uncertain. The ends were cut back, 2 bases at V and 5 bases at J, with 13 bases in the middle. There are 14 residues in the CDR3. The germline V gene encodes CDR1 MNHEY and CDR2 SMNVEV (reference sequence). The CDR3 here is CASSLRLPTDEQYF. Here the CDR3 DNA reads TGTGCCAGCAGTTTACGTCTCCCAACGGACGAGCAGTACTTC.

This sequence joins TRBV7-9 and TRBJ2-5; D may be TRBD1 (6 bases). The CDR3 has 15 residues. V shed 5 bases and J shed 1 base, with 14 bases lying between them. The germline CDR1 and CDR2 sequences are SEHNR and FQNEAQ (reference sequence). The CDR3 loop reads CASSRPQGGQETQYF. As DNA, the CDR3 is TGTGCCAGCAGCCGACCACAGGGTGGCCAAGAGACCCAGTACTTC.

The rearrangement uses TRBV19 and TRBJ2-1; D call uncertain. V lost 5 bases and J lost 6, with 11 bases in between. Germline V CDR1 and CDR2: LNHDA, SQIVND (reference sequence). The CDR3 spans 13 residues. Here the CDR3 DNA reads TGTGCCAGTAGTCTGGTAGCCCTCAATGAGCAGTTCTTC. Residues: CASSLVALNEQFF.

This clone was detected once. The J gene is TRBJ2-3, the V gene TRBV10-2, with TRBD1 matching over 7 bases. This CDR3 contains 15 residues. Per germline, CDR1 WSHSY and CDR2 SAAADI. Losses at the gene ends were 8 bases for V and 2 bases for J; bases not matched to a gene: 10. The CDR3 here is CASSFQGVYTDTQYF. DNA of the CDR3: TGCGCCAGCTCCTTCCAGGGGGTCTACACAGATACGCAGTATTTT.

The chain links TRBV28 to TRBJ2-7; D gene ambiguous. Germline V gives CDR1 MDHEN, CDR2 SYDVKM. V lost 5 bases to trimming and J lost 0 bases, with 5 bases between them. The CDR3 extends over 12 amino acids. CDR3 in amino acids: CASSDLSYEQYF. The CDR3 nucleotides read TGTGCCAGCAGTGACCTCTCCTACGAGCAGTACTTC.

This clone occurred a few times. The chain is built from TRBV6-5 and TRBJ2-5; D may correspond to TRBD1 or TRBD2 (6 bases each). Trimming pared 1 base from V and 4 bases from J, leaving 10 bases between. This CDR3 contains 14 residues. Germline values: CDR1 MNHEY, CDR2 SVGAGI. The CDR3 bases are TGTGCCAGCAGTTACTGGGGGGCCCGAGAGACCCAGTACTTC. Translation: CASSYWGARETQYF.